This T cell receptor (beta chain) was recovered during a study of cytomegalovirus exposure and HLA in healthy donors (dated by TCRdb to the late 2010s). Regarding the complete study: An earlier analysis of fewer than 750 of the donors reported about 300 Gb of sequence data and 117 million unique TCR beta sequences obtained from approximately 180 million T cells. An early release covering just under 650 HLA-typed donors comprised approximately 300 gigabases of sequencing data and roughly 86 million unique TCR sequences. HLA typing covered class I and class II loci at four-digit resolution. Donor age, sex, ethnicity and CMV serostatus were compiled together with the repertoire data. Genome-wide SNP genotypes for about three fifths of the roughly 700 donors were used in a later genetic analysis, which treated that subset as a discovery cohort. Among almost 400 genotyped donors of the cohort, an average of roughly 240,000 unique TCR beta nucleotide sequences were sequenced per donor, around 20% of them non-productive. In a later analysis, previously published TCR beta repertoires from 666 donors were re-analyzed and high-resolution HLA genotyping was added so that TCR occurrence patterns could be studied. Typing coverage varied by locus: about 620-630 donors for A, B, C, DRB1 and DQB1; more than 500 for DQA1; over 600 for DPA1; 450 to 480 for DPB1. The aim of the study was to test whether cataloging public T cell receptors could identify signatures of past pathogen exposure. Among the roughly 390 genotyped donors, approximately 81% belonged to the genetic ancestry cluster associated with self-reported Caucasian donors. Because of strong linkage in the cohort, roughly five DR-DQ haplotypes were treated as single units for association and clustering. High-throughput TCR immunosequencing, statistical association of individual TCRs with disease status, and machine learning were combined to predict cytomegalovirus infection status. Every discovery cohort repertoire had been produced on one sequencing platform. In the later analysis, no new phenotypic data were used to find candidate immune exposures; instead, reliance was placed on TCR beta sequences and their occurrence across donors. The study used immunosequencing to profile the T cell repertoires of approximately 690 subjects and linked those repertoires to cytomegalovirus serostatus. In an earlier analysis of 587 of the donors, high-throughput TCR beta sequencing was used to judge whether each TCR beta V gene segment behaved as functional or pseudogenic. Along with the approximately 620-subject first cohort, a separate validation cohort of around 110 different subjects was used.

General findings and caveats noted by the study authors: Presence/absence analyses assumed roughly uniform sequencing depth across donors, an assumption that may not hold. The study gave a list of 150 to 200 TCR beta chains associated with cytomegalovirus. A later analysis associated around 16,000 TCR beta sequences with specific HLA alleles at a false discovery rate of 0.05. The 87-base-pair reads could not distinguish some IMGT-functional V segments, including TRBV6-2 and TRBV6-3, so those segments were excluded. A further reported finding was that TCR beta sequences accurately predicted the HLA-A and HLA-B alleles for most subjects in the first cohort. The authors suggested that the approach could potentially be generalized to other disease states and immunological phenotypes. In a later analysis, most CMV-associated TCR beta chains were found to appear HLA-restricted, with HLA associations seemingly driven largely by CMV exposure. In an earlier analysis of more than 500 of the donors, most TCR beta V segments appeared in productive rearrangements about 90% or about 30% of the time, broadly matching IMGT annotations. In a later genetic analysis, a missense DCLRE1C variant was associated with V-gene and J-gene trimming of TCR beta chains, and the association was replicated in an independent cohort. Across donors, most TCR sequences were observed very rarely, whereas some public TCRs were present in many individuals. The sequencing pipeline was judged likely to have produced a cluster of highly shared sequence variants as a technical artifact. When HLA alleles, especially DR and DQ, strongly co-occurred, attributing TCR associations to individual alleles was difficult. Because HLA typing was missing for some donors at each locus, association tests included only the typed subset. The earlier analysis of approximately 590 of the donors excluded over 15 rarely observed V segments, including chromosome 9 orphons, because counts were too low. The only immune exposure information available for the cohort was CMV serostatus. A few of the identified cytomegalovirus-associated TCR beta chains were confirmed in vitro to be specific for cytomegalovirus antigens. In both the original and validation cohorts, the classifier was reported to diagnose cytomegalovirus status with high specificity and sensitivity. Linkage disequilibrium might explain the correlated functional status among segregating V segments, but an unknown experimental factor could not be excluded. Compared with the 666-donor mean, donors in an Asian-associated ancestry cluster had fewer N-insertions in productive TCRs, according to a later genetic analysis. In a later analysis, TCR association rates were found to vary across HLA loci, with the most associated TCRs seen for DRB1 alleles and the fewest for HLA-C alleles. A later analysis reported that several top co-occurrence clusters appeared linked to parvovirus B19, influenza, CMV and Epstein-Barr virus. In a later analysis, HLA-associated TCR beta chains were found to be more clonally expanded and to have lower generation probabilities than equally common non-associated chains. Only TCR beta chains were sequenced in this cohort, and the absence of alpha or paired-chain data limited detectable features.

Receptor libraries were prepared by the immunoSEQ multiplex PCR assay. For the multiplex PCR, a mixture combining 60 forward primers for TCR Vbeta segments and 13 reverse primers for TCR Jbeta segments was used. Amplification of the CDR3 region of rearranged TCR beta genes was performed with a multiplex PCR assay on genomic DNA. Amplified TCR beta libraries were sequenced as 87-base-pair reads on the Illumina HiSeq System. In the authors' own workflow: Across the roughly 600 repertoires, a later analysis counted approximately 83 million unique TCR beta chains, approximately 12 million of which were shared by at least two donors. A nearest-neighbor algorithm error-corrected the raw reads and collapsed the reads into unique sequences, merging closely related sequences to remove PCR and sequencing errors. Alignment of CDR3 sequences to IMGT reference sequences was used to assign V, D and J gene segments. For a sequence to be retained, a match of at least six nucleotides was required to both a V gene segment and a J gene segment. Rearrangements were classified as productive when the CDR3 lacked stop codons and remained in frame with V and J, and all other rearrangements were classified as non-productive. Following IMGT convention, CDR3 was defined as the stretch from the second conserved V-encoded cysteine to the conserved J-encoded phenylalanine. In an earlier analysis of around 570 of the donors, sequences lacking an unambiguous match to a single V gene segment were excluded. In an earlier analysis of a few hundred of the donors, a V segment was called functional when productive rearrangements were above 56.7%, and segregating when the standard deviation between donors exceeded 5%. To diagnose cytomegalovirus status from the catalog of TCR beta chain sequences, a statistical classification framework was built. V and J gene assignment, in a later analysis, came from comparing TCR nucleotide sequences with IMGT/GENE-DB human TR gene sequences. A later analysis assigned CDR3 sequences and most-parsimonious VDJ recombination scenarios with the TCRdist pipeline. A later analysis defined each TCR beta chain by its CDR3 amino acid sequence plus V-gene family, and excluded reads lacking a unique V-gene family. As a way to deal with suspected cross-contamination and a sequencing artifact, a later analysis dropped over 550 nucleotide sequences that were highly shared and had low generation probability. In a later analysis, a clonal expansion index for each public chain was calculated from normalized within-repertoire ranks of inferred template counts. A later analysis computed generation probabilities with a VDJ recombination model fitted to out-of-frame rearrangements, and checked the results against IGoR. In a later analysis, TCR-TCR, TCR-HLA and TCR-CMV co-occurrence was scored with hypergeometric tests, and a repertoire-size bias correction was applied to TCR pairs. To estimate false discovery rates, a later analysis permuted the HLA or CMV assignments 20 times. In a later analysis, co-occurring TCRs were grouped with DBSCAN, and TCRdist sequence similarity was added when clustering was performed within HLA-allele-positive subsets. For co-occurrence clustering, repertoires with fewer than 30,000 or more than 120,000 public chains were excluded, along with about five repertoires with anomalous nucleotide sharing. TCRdb limited this immuneACCESS table to in-frame rearrangements with V and J called. A share of clones is missing; checked studies link under half to unresolved V genes, and the rest is unexplained. The D gene and trimming were derived from the DNA, and the V and J assignments and clone size from that table. This sample holds 150,000 to 200,000 clones; around 79% were observed only once. About 2.2% of the sample lies in the top ten.

The cohort was made up of under 800 healthy bone marrow donors. Cohort members were all nominally healthy when sampled, although unrecorded immune exposures were likely present. The donor was CMV seronegative and was included in the group of a few hundred seronegative cohort members. Each donor provided a peripheral blood sample, and peripheral blood mononuclear cells were used for TCR beta sequencing. Genomic DNA was extracted from the blood cell samples with the Qiagen DNeasy Blood Extraction Kit. Comments on this clone: It has no known antigen specificity. There are no base qualities to consult, and no much larger clone falls within one base.

Spanning cysteine to phenylalanine, the CDR3 consists of 12 amino acids. Solely the CDR3 DNA is kept, with 36 bases framed from the first base. CDR1 and CDR2, looked up from the germline V gene, are SQVTM and ANQGSEA. V is cut back by 7 bases and J by 1 base, with 4 bases in the junction unmatched. The source is a man aged 40-55 years in good health and CMV-seronegative. The chain uses TRBV29-1 and TRBJ2-7; 7 bases in the middle match TRBD1. The sample was PBMCs. This receptor has the CDR3 CSGQGLSYEQYF. The bases read TGCAGCGGACAGGGTTTGTCCTACGAGCAGTACTTC.